The T cell receptor (beta chain) described here comes from a study of chronic HIV infection and antiretroviral therapy. MiXCR, run by TCRdb on the 5' RACE reads, gives a single entry per CDR3 protein. This table holds 45,000 to 60,000 distinct CDR3 sequences, roughly 19% found once. CDR1 MDHEN and CDR2 SYDVKM come from the germline V gene. The junction had 10 bases not matched to a gene; V was cut back by 7 bases and J by 2 bases. This CDR3 contains 15 residues. The source of this sequence is an adult who had HIV and had not received antiretroviral therapy, or was an uninfected healthy control (not recorded which). What was sequenced was peripheral blood. The V call is TRBV28, the J call TRBJ1-1, with 7 bases lining up with TRBD1. The CDR3 reads CASNQPGTVNTEAFF. DNA for the CDR3: TGTGCCAGCAATCAACCCGGGACAGTCAACACTGAAGCTTTCTTT.